The rows below give T cell receptor beta chains drawn from one sample of a study of vaccination and CD4 T cells after COVID-19. These receptors' antigens are unknown. One entry per CDR3 protein results from TCRdb running MiXCR on the PCR reads. The sample carries about 19,000 distinct CDR3 sequences, 70% recorded once. Sequenced sample: CD4+ T cells from blood, cultured in vitro. All receptors derive from a human donor who had recovered from COVID-19. Both conserved end residues are part of each CDR3. D genes are given only for firm matches. Size is omitted from some rows. Given values are once, few, many or a class for expanded clones.

- TRBJ1-1 TRBV12-3/TRBV12-4 - TGTGCCAGCAGTTTAGCCATCCCCTGGTGGGCTGAAGCTTTCTTT CASSLAIPWWAEAFF
- TRBJ1-1 TRBV24-1 - TGTGCCACCTGTGGGGGCGCTTCCACTGAAGCTTTCTTT CATCGGASTEAFF
- TRBJ2-2 TRBV7-3 - TGTGCCAGCAGGCCTAGGGGTGCCGGGGAGCTGTTTTTT CASRPRGAGELFF
- TRBJ2-5 TRBV5-4 - TGTGCCAGCAGCCCTGCCAGGGTGGGACAAGAGACCCAGTACTTC CASSPARVGQETQYF
- TRBJ1-6 TRBV16 - TGTGCCAGCAGCCGGGACCGTCGTAATTCACCCCTCCACTTT CASSRDRRNSPLHF
once TRBJ2-1 TRBV7-2 TRBD2 TGTGCCAGCAGCTTAGAGGGGACTAGCGGGAGGAATGAGCAGTTCTTC CASSLEGTSGRNEQFF
- TRBJ1-1 TRBV21-1 - TGTGCCAGCAGCATCACCGGGACCGAAGGAGCTGAAGCTTTCTTT CASSITGTEGAEAFF
- TRBJ1-1 TRBV10-2 TRBD1 TGCGCCAGCAGTGGGACAGGGTGGAGTAGCACTGAAGCTTTCTTT CASSGTGWSSTEAFF
- TRBJ1-2 TRBV19 - TGTGCCAGTAGTCCGAATAAGGGACACCCCTATATCGGCTACACCTTC CASSPNKGHPYIGYTF
- TRBJ2-7 TRBV27 TRBD1 TGTGCCAGCACCCCCCCCGGGACAGGGACCTACGAGCAGTACTTC CASTPPGTGTYEQYF
- TRBJ2-1 TRBV27 TRBD2 TGTGCCAGCAGGAACGCCGGGACTAGCGGGAGGGTAGTTGAGCAGTTCTTC CASRNAGTSGRVVEQFF
- TRBJ2-5 TRBV20-1 TRBD1 TGCAGTGCTATGGGCAGGGGGCATATGGAGACCCAGTACTTC CSAMGRGHMETQYF
- TRBJ2-1 TRBV6-5 - TGTGCCAGCAGTTACTCTCCAGCGGCACCCTACAATGAGCAGTTCTTC CASSYSPAAPYNEQFF
few TRBJ1-2 TRBV15 - TGTGCCACCAGCAGGTCAACGCAGGGTAATGTTTATGGCTACACCTTC CATSRSTQGNVYGYTF
- TRBJ2-3 TRBV5-1 - TGCGCCAGCAGCTTCCAGAGCACAGATACGCAGTATTTT CASSFQSTDTQYF
- TRBJ2-5 TRBV7-9 TRBD2 TGTGCCAGCAGCTTAGCGCTAGCGGGAGGTAGAGAGACCCAGTACTTC CASSLALAGGRETQYF
- TRBJ2-2 TRBV15 - TGTGCCACCAGCAGCGTGTCCATGATCACCGGGGAGCTGTTTTTT CATSSVSMITGELFF